The subject of this entry is one T cell receptor beta chain. Its matching antigen is unknown. The source of the sample is a study of PD-L1 blockade in urothelial cancer. Turning to the study itself: Among blood samples, the median T cell count was approximately 150,000. Study outcomes and limitations: At the 3-week point, tumor-associated blood clones expanded more in durable-benefit patients.

Trimming took 6 bases from V and 5 from J, leaving 13 bases between them. This CDR3 has 13 amino acids. Germline CDR1 LNHDA, CDR2 SQIVND (reference sequence). Sequencing was performed with immunoSEQ multiplex PCR; in TCRdb, only in-frame clones are kept and a portion is missing. The sample lists under 120,000 clones; roughly 84% were seen once. Locally advanced or metastatic urothelial carcinoma was diagnosed in the patients. The chain combines TRBV19 with TRBJ1-2; D possibly corresponds to TRBD1 (6 bases). The starting material was PBMCs, obtained around atezolizumab (anti-PD-L1) treatment. The origin of this receptor is a man aged 50-59 years with urothelial cancer. CDR3 sequence reads: CASRSNRDYGYTF. The CDR3 bases are TGTGCCAGTAGGTCTAACAGGGATTATGGCTACACCTTC.